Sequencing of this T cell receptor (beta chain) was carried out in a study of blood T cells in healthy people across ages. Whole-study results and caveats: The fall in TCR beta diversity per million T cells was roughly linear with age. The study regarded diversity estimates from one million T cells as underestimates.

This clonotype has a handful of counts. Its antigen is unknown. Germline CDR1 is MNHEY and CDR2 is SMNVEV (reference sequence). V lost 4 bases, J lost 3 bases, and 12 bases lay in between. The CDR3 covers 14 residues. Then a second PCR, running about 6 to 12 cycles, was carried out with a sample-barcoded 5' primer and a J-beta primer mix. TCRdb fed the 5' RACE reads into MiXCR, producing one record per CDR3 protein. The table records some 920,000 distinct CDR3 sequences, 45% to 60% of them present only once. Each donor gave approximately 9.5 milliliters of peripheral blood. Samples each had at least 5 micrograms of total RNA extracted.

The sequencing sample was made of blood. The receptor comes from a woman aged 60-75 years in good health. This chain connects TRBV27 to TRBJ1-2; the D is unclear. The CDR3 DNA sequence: TGTGCCAGCAGTTCCGTCCCCATTGACTATGGCTACACCTTC. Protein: CASSSVPIDYGYTF.